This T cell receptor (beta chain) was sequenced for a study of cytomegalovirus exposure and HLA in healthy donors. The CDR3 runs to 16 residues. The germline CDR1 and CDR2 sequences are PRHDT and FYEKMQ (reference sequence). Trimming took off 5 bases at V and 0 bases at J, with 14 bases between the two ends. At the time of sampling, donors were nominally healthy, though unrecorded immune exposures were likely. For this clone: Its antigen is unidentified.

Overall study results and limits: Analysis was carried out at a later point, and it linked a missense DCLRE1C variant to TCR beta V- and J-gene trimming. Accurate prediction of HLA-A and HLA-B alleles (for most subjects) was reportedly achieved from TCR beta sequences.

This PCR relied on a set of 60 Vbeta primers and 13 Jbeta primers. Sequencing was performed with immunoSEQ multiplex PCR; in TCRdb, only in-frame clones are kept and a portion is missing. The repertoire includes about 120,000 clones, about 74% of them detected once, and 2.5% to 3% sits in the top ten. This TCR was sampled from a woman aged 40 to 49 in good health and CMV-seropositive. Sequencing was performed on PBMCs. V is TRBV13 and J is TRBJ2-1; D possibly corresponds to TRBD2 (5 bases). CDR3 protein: CASSREGESSYNEQFF. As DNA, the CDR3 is TGTGCCAGCAGCCGAGAGGGTGAGAGCTCCTACAATGAGCAGTTCTTC. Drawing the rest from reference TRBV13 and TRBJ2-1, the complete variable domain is AAGVIQSPRHLIKEKRETATLKCYPIPRHDTVYWYQQGPGQDPQFLISFYEKMQSDKGSIPDRFSAQQFSDYHSELNMSSLELGDSALYFCASSREGESSYNEQFFGPGTRLTVL.